A selection of T cell receptor beta chains follows, all from one sample in a study of vaccination effects on CD4 cells after COVID-19. Measured with immunoSEQ multiplex PCR; TCRdb has only the in-frame clones, and not every one. The sample records roughly 35,000 clones, around 78% being singletons. No antigen has been identified for these receptors. The material was CD4+ T cells from PBMCs cultured with HCoV-OC43 spike peptides, obtained before COVID-19 vaccination. These receptor sequences come from a human donor who received a COVID-19 vaccine. CDR3s include the opening cysteine and the closing phenylalanine or tryptophan. The D gene is left open where the match is weak. For some rows the clone size is stated as once, few or many, or as a class when expanded; others skip it.

J gene	V gene	clone size	D gene	CDR3 DNA	CDR3 protein
TRBJ1-3	TRBV6-5	few	-	TGTGCCAGCAGTTATTCCGGGCTCGGTGGAAACACCATATATTTT	CASSYSGLGGNTIYF
TRBJ1-6	TRBV6-5	once	-	TGTGCCAGCAGGCCCGGTCCGAATTCACCCCTCCACTTT	CASRPGPNSPLHF
TRBJ1-1	TRBV29-1	-	-	TGCAGCGTTGCCCCGAACAGTATGAACACTGAAGCTTTCTTT	CSVAPNSMNTEAFF
TRBJ2-7	TRBV3-1/TRBV3-2	-	TRBD2	TGTGCCAGCAGCCCCTACTGGGGGGGATCCTACGAGCAGTACTTC	CASSPYWGGSYEQYF
TRBJ2-7	TRBV11-2	-	-	TGTGCCAGCAGCTCTTCCCGGAGTGAGCAGTACTTC	CASSSSRSEQYF
TRBJ2-2	TRBV3-1/TRBV3-2	few	-	TGTGCCAGCAGCCAACTCCGGGAGCTGTTTTTT	CASSQLRELFF
TRBJ1-1	TRBV5-1	-	-	TGCGCCAGCACCGTGACGGGAGGGCGCAGTGAAGCTTTCTTT	CASTVTGGRSEAFF
TRBJ1-2	TRBV6-1	-	-	TGTGCCAGCAGTGAGCAGGGCGACTATGGCTACACCTTC	CASSEQGDYGYTF
TRBJ1-2	TRBV10-3	-	-	TGTGCCATCAGTGTTGGGAGGGGGTATGGCTACACCTTC	CAISVGRGYGYTF
TRBJ1-1	TRBV28	-	-	TGTGCCAGCAGTTTTGGGCAGATGAACACTGAAGCTTTCTTT	CASSFGQMNTEAFF
TRBJ1-1	TRBV2	few	TRBD1	TGTGCCAGCGGGGACAGTGTGAACACTGAAGCTTTCTTT	CASGDSVNTEAFF
TRBJ1-1	TRBV5-1	-	-	TGCGCCAGCAGCTTGGTTCCGGGTGTGAACACTGAAGCTTTCTTT	CASSLVPGVNTEAFF
TRBJ2-6	TRBV7-2	-	TRBD1	TGTGCCAGCAATCAAGGGGGCAGTGGGGCCAACGTCCTGACTTTC	CASNQGGSGANVLTF
TRBJ1-5	TRBV7-2	-	-	TGTGCCAGCAGCTTCCTTCATCAGCCCCAGCATTTT	CASSFLHQPQHF
TRBJ1-5	TRBV7-2	few	-	TGTGCCAGCAGCTTAGCGCGAGGGGTTAGCAATCAGCCCCAGCATTTT	CASSLARGVSNQPQHF
TRBJ1-5	TRBV6-5	-	-	TGTGCCAGCGGCTTAACGTTGGACCAACCCCAGCATTTT	CASGLTLDQPQHF
TRBJ1-1	TRBV30	few	-	TGTGCCTGGAGGGTTTCGGGCACTGAAGCTTTCTTT	CAWRVSGTEAFF
TRBJ2-2	TRBV6-1	-	TRBD2	TGTGCCAGCAGTGGCGGGACTAGCGGACCGAAGAACACCGGGGAGCTGTTTTTT	CASSGGTSGPKNTGELFF
TRBJ2-7	TRBV19	-	-	TGTGCCAGTAGCTGGGGGGAAGAGTACGAGCAGTACTTC	CASSWGEEYEQYF
TRBJ2-5	TRBV3-1/TRBV3-2	-	TRBD2	TGTGCCAGCAGCGCCAGCGGGAGTGGGAGAGAGACCCAGTACTTC	CASSASGSGRETQYF
TRBJ1-1	TRBV7-2	-	TRBD1	TGTGCCAGCACCTCGACCGGGACAGCGAACACTGAAGCTTTCTTT	CASTSTGTANTEAFF
TRBJ1-3	TRBV6-5	-	TRBD1	TGTGCCAGCAGTTGGACAGGGGGACTATCTGGAAACACCATATATTTT	CASSWTGGLSGNTIYF
TRBJ2-1	TRBV7-3	-	TRBD1	TGTGCCAGCAGCTTCAGACAGGGGGCATCTTACAATGAGCAGTTCTTC	CASSFRQGASYNEQFF
TRBJ2-1	TRBV30	-	-	TGTGCCTGGAGTAGGGGTTCTGGAGGTGAGCAGTTCTTC	CAWSRGSGGEQFF
TRBJ2-3	TRBV28	-	-	TGTGCCAGCAGTCCAAGGTGGGGGGACACAGATACGCAGTATTTT	CASSPRWGDTDTQYF
TRBJ1-4	TRBV5-6	-	-	TGTGCCAGCAGCCCCTGGAGGGGGGCCCTTCGAGAAAAACTGTTTTTT	CASSPWRGALREKLFF
TRBJ1-1	TRBV6-5	-	-	TGTGCCAGCAGTAGGCTGAACACTGAAGCTTTCTTT	CASSRLNTEAFF
TRBJ2-3	TRBV5-1	-	-	TGCGCCAGCAGCTTGAGGAGCGGAACAGATACGCAGTATTTT	CASSLRSGTDTQYF
TRBJ2-7	TRBV7-2	-	TRBD2	TGTGCCAGCAGCTCTTCGACTAGCGGGATTAGCGAGCAGTACTTC	CASSSSTSGISEQYF
TRBJ1-1	TRBV4-1	-	TRBD1	TGCGCCAGCAGCCGGGACAGGGGCTCTGAAGCTTTCTTT	CASSRDRGSEAFF
TRBJ1-1	TRBV27	-	-	TGTGCCAGCAGTTTAAGGGGAGGTAACGCTGAAGCTTTCTTT	CASSLRGGNAEAFF
TRBJ2-2	TRBV5-1	-	-	TGCGCCAGCAGCGACACCGGGGAGCTGTTTTTT	CASSDTGELFF
TRBJ1-5	TRBV19	-	TRBD1	TGTGCCAGTAGGACAGGGCCTCAGCCCCAGCATTTT	CASRTGPQPQHF